The 10 T cell receptor beta chains below all came from one sample that was sequenced in a study of cytomegalovirus exposure and HLA in healthy donors. Vbeta (60) and Jbeta (13) primers were used in the PCR. Libraries were prepared by immunoSEQ multiplex PCR; TCRdb keeps only in-frame clonotypes and omits some of them. The sample contains fewer than 150,000 clones, 76% of which appear only once. The sequencing input was PBMCs. Every receptor here comes from a man younger than 30 in good health and CMV-seronegative.

The chain links TRBV7-6 to TRBJ2-7; D uncertain. CDR1 SGHVS and CDR2 FNYEAQ come from the germline V gene. The CDR3 contains 14 residues. Between the trimmed V and J ends, which lost 1 base and 2 bases, there was a span of 9 bases. CDR3 sequence reads: CASSLGVEPYEQYF. The CDR3 DNA reads as TGTGCCAGCAGCTTAGGGGTGGAGCCCTACGAGCAGTACTTC.

Note on this clone: Germline is not matched at one junction end, which may reflect a read error. Other DNA sequences in this sample translate to the same CDR3. This sequence joins TRBV5-1 and TRBJ1-1; the D gene is possibly TRBD1 (6 bases). Germline-derived CDR1 and CDR2 are SGHRS and YFSETQ. The CDR3 is 13 amino acids. CDR3 amino acids: CASSFDRSTEAFF. CDR3 in DNA: TGCGCCAGCAGCTTTGACAGGAGCACTGAGGCTTTCTTT. Full variable domain (remainder filled in from reference TRBV5-1 and TRBJ1-1): KAGVTQTPRYLIKTRGQQVTLSCSPISGHRSVSWYQQTPGQGLQFLFEYFSETQRNKGNFPGRFSGRQFSNSRSEMNVSTLELGDSALYLCASSFDRSTEAFFGQGTRLTVV.

The chain couples TRBV11-2 to TRBJ2-1; D is perhaps TRBD2 (5 bases). The CDR3 consists of 15 residues. The V end was cut by 5 bases, the J end by 0 bases, with 11 bases between. Germline values: CDR1 SGHAT, CDR2 FQNNGV. The CDR3 DNA follows: TGTGCCAGCAGCCCTCAGCGGTCCTCCTACAATGAGCAGTTCTTC. Translation gives CASSPQRSSYNEQFF. Combining the CDR3 with reference TRBV11-2 and TRBJ2-1 gives the whole variable domain EAGVAQSPRYKIIEKRQSVAFWCNPISGHATLYWYQQILGQGPKLLIQFQNNGVVDDSQLPKDRFSAERLKGVDSTLKIQPAKLEDSAVYLCASSPQRSSYNEQFFGPGTRLTVL.

This clone was observed a few times. The V call is TRBV19, the J call TRBJ2-5; TRBD2 might be the D (5 bases). The J call may be in error: the DNA end matches TRBJ2-7 better. Germline V lookup: CDR1 LNHDA, CDR2 SQIVND (reference sequence). The CDR3 covers 14 residues. CDR3 bases: TGTGCCAGTAGTATTGGGAGCGGACGACGCGAGCAGTACTTC. Translated: CASSIGSGRREQYF.

This chain uses TRBV5-1 with TRBJ2-5; 10 bases agree with TRBD2. The V gene's germline CDR1 is SGHRS and CDR2 YFSETQ. J gave up 0 bases and V 5 bases, and 7 bases lay outside the gene matches. This CDR3 is 16 amino acids long. DNA for the CDR3: TGCGCCAGCAGACAACATAGCGGGGGGTACCAAGAGACCCAGTACTTC. It translates to CASRQHSGGYQETQYF. The full variable domain, its missing parts supplied by reference TRBV5-1 and TRBJ2-5, is KAGVTQTPRYLIKTRGQQVTLSCSPISGHRSVSWYQQTPGQGLQFLFEYFSETQRNKGNFPGRFSGRQFSNSRSEMNVSTLELGDSALYLCASRQHSGGYQETQYFGPGTRLLVL.

The chain combines TRBV7-2 with TRBJ2-7; no firm D call. The CDR3 is 13 residues long. Per the germline V gene, CDR1 is SGHTA and CDR2 is FQGNSA. Trimming removed 2 bases at V and 3 bases at J, with 8 bases between. The CDR3 here is CASSLRRHYEQYF. The CDR3 DNA follows: TGTGCCAGCAGCTTAAGGCGGCACTACGAGCAGTACTTC.

This sequence joins TRBV7-3 and TRBJ1-1; 8 positions match TRBD1. CDR3 size: 16 residues. Germline trimming cut 4 bases from V and 0 bases from J; bases unmatched to any gene: 7. Germline lookup yields CDR1 SGHTA and CDR2 FQGTGA. CDR3 region: CASSSQGAGMNTEAFF. The CDR3 coding sequence is TGTGCCAGCAGCTCTCAGGGGGCCGGGATGAACACTGAAGCTTTCTTT.

This chain joins TRBV29-1 and TRBJ2-7, with D possibly TRBD1 on 6 matching bases. Germline V lookup: CDR1 SQVTM, CDR2 ANQGSEA. Trimming removed 6 bases from V and 3 bases from J, with 12 bases in between. This CDR3 has 12 residues. The CDR3 sequence is CSVSLQGYEQYF. The CDR3, as DNA: TGCAGCGTCTCCTTACAGGGCTACGAGCAGTACTTC.

The chain is built from TRBV6-6 and TRBJ2-7, with 9 nucleotides matching TRBD1. The CDR3 is made up of 13 amino acids. The germline CDR1 and CDR2 sequences are MNHNY and SVGAGI (reference sequence). Trimming took 6 bases from V and 5 from J; bases not matched to a gene: 5. CDR3 DNA sequence: TGTGCCAGCAGCCCGACAGGGGGAGACGAGCAGTACTTC. Its protein product is CASSPTGGDEQYF.

The V call is TRBV19, the J call TRBJ1-5; no clear D gene. CDR1 LNHDA and CDR2 SQIVND come from the germline V gene (reference sequence). The germline V and J ends were trimmed by 4 bases and 0 bases, with 10 bases remaining between them. This CDR3 comprises 15 residues. Here the CDR3 reads CASSRASYSNQPQHF. The CDR3 bases are TGTGCCAGTAGTAGGGCGAGTTATAGCAATCAGCCCCAGCATTTT.